The 14 T cell receptor beta chains below come from one sample, sequenced in a study of lung T cells in sarcoidosis with Löfgren's syndrome. TCRdb called the reads again in MiXCR, with one record for every CDR3 protein. This table holds 9,000 or so distinct CDR3 sequences, just under 20% found once. The sequenced sample consisted of CD4+ T cells from bronchoalveolar lavage. The receptors come from a human donor with sarcoidosis (Löfgren's syndrome or another form), or a control subject (not recorded which).

Regarding this clonotype: The conserved phenylalanine or tryptophan is not found at the CDR3 terminus, so this likely reflects a read error. The CDR3 DNA reads as TGTGCCAGCAGTTACGCAGGGGGGAGTAATCCACCCCTCCACCTT. Residues: CASSYAGGSNPPLHL. The chain has TRBV6-9 and TRBJ1-6; the match to TRBD1 covers 7 bases. Per germline, CDR1 MNHGY and CDR2 SVAAGI. The CDR3 has 15 residues.

For this clonotype: Germline and junction disagree at one end, which may indicate a read error. The chain recombines TRBV18 with TRBJ2-7; D perhaps matches TRBD1 (5 bases). The CDR3 extends over 11 amino acids. Germline V gene data show CDR1 as KGHSH and CDR2 as LQKENI. The DNA of the CDR3 is TGTGCCAGCCCACCAGGGCACGAGCAGTACTTC. Its protein is CASPPGHEQYF.

The chain links TRBV6-1 to TRBJ2-4, with a weak D call TRBD1 (8 bases). Germline V CDR1 and CDR2: MNHNS, SASEGT. The CDR3 contains 15 residues. V was shortened by 7 bases and J by 6 bases, with 19 bases between the two germline ends. The CDR3 DNA reads as TGTGCCAGCACCTTAACAGGGGGAGGGGGAAACATTCAGTACTTC. Translated: CASTLTGGGGNIQYF.

Of note for this clonotype: The germline gene is not matched at one end of the junction; a read error may be the cause. V gene TRBV7-2 combines with J gene TRBJ2-3; the D is unclear. The CDR3 contains 14 residues. Germline V gene data show CDR1 as SGHTA and CDR2 as FQGNSA. CDR3 amino acids: CASSLVFDTDAQYF. The DNA for the CDR3 is TGTGCCAGCAGCCTGGTATTTGACACAGATGCGCAGTATTTT. Full variable domain (outside the CDR3, taken from reference TRBV7-2 and TRBJ2-3): GAGVSQSPSNKVTEKGKDVELRCDPISGHTALYWYRQSLGQGLEFLIYFQGNSAPDKSGLPSDRFSAERTGGSVSTLTIQRTQQEDSAVYLCASSLVFDTDAQYFGPGTRLTVL.

Comments on this clonotype: A much larger clonotype is one base distant, so this may be a read error. J is TRBJ2-1 and V is TRBV14; 9 positions match TRBD1. With V trimmed by 5 bases and J by 12 bases, 17 bases remained unmatched. From germline, CDR1 is SGHDN and CDR2 FVKESK. This CDR3 region has 16 residues. The CDR3 DNA reads as TGTGCCAGCAGCATATCCGGGACAGGGAAGCGGGATGGGCAGTTCTTC. It specifies CASSISGTGKRDGQFF.

By share of the sample, this clonotype is medium-sized. This CDR3 reads CASSLAGDGYTF. The CDR3 DNA reads TGCGCCAGCAGCTTGGCTGGGGATGGCTACACCTTC. The genes are TRBV5-1 and TRBJ1-2; D uncertain. V dropped 0 bases and J dropped 6 bases, with 6 bases sitting between them. Germline V CDR1 and CDR2: SGHRS, YFSETQ. The CDR3 consists of 12 residues.

By its share, this clonotype is medium-sized. The rearrangement uses TRBV6-2 or TRBV6-3 and TRBJ2-3, with a possible D match to TRBD1 (5 bases). Trimming shortened V by 0 bases and J by 6 bases, and 10 bases separated the two germline ends. The germline V gene has CDR1 MNHEY and CDR2 SVGEGT. CDR3 size: 14 residues. The CDR3 nucleotides are TGTGCCAGCAGTTACTCCGACAACAGGGATACGCAGTATTTT. This sequence encodes CASSYSDNRDTQYF.

This clonotype was counted at least ten times. The rearrangement uses TRBV27 and TRBJ1-2, with D unclear. V shed 8 bases and J shed 6 bases, with 25 bases lying between them. This CDR3 is built from 16 residues. Germline lookup yields CDR1 MNHEY and CDR2 SMNVEV (reference sequence). CDR3 DNA: TGTGCCAGCTCCCCTCTCCGGGCCGACAAACTAAATGGCTACACCTTC. Its protein is CASSPLRADKLNGYTF.

This clonotype is termed medium-sized (0.01 to 0.1%). This rearrangement joins TRBV6-1 to TRBJ2-3; TRBD1 agrees at 7 bases. The CDR3 covers 15 residues. V was clipped by 5 bases and J by 4 bases; unmatched bases: 9. CDR1 is MNHNS and CDR2 is SASEGT in the germline V gene. The chain's CDR3 is CASSTTGLFPDTQYF. The CDR3 DNA reads TGTGCCAGCAGTACGACAGGGTTGTTTCCAGATACGCAGTATTTT.

The table lists this clonotype with many counts. This chain's CDR3 is CASSFGGTGELFF. CDR3 DNA: TGTGCCAGCAGCTTCGGGGGTACCGGGGAGCTGTTTTTT. V and J are TRBV5-5 and TRBJ2-2; TRBD2 might be the D (6 bases). The length of the CDR3 is 13 residues. Trimming cost V 2 bases and J 5 bases, with 7 bases left between them. Germline CDR1 reads SGHKS; CDR2 reads YYEKEE (reference sequence).

This clonotype has a handful of counts. A clone one base away is much larger, so this may be a read error. This chain uses TRBV19 with TRBJ2-3; a weak D match, TRBD1 (6 bases). This CDR3 contains 16 residues. Trimming took off 6 bases at V and 1 base at J, with 17 bases between the two ends. Germline CDR1 reads LNHDA; CDR2 reads SQIVND (reference sequence). In DNA form, the CDR3 reads TGTGCCAGTAGCTACGTCCGGGGACAACGCACAGATACGCAGTATTTT. Translated: CASSYVRGQRTDTQYF. The complete variable domain, with remaining parts taken from reference TRBV19 and TRBJ2-3, reads DGGITQSPKYLFRKEGQNVTLSCEQNLNHDAMYWYRQDPGQGLRLIYYSQIVNDFQKGDIAEGYSVSREKKESFPLTVTSAQKNPTAFYLCASSYVRGQRTDTQYFGPGTRLTVL.

Comment on this clonotype: A much larger clone differs from this one at a single base, so this may be a read error. This sequence joins TRBV6-5 and TRBJ1-1; D gene ambiguous. The CDR3 length is 11 residues. Germline V CDR1 and CDR2: MNHEY, SVGAGI. The CDR3, as DNA: TGTGCCAGCGGAAACCCGAATGAAGCTCTCTTT. Protein product: CASGNPNEALF.

This clonotype appeared many times. The chain is built from TRBV2 and TRBJ1-5, with D hard to call. Looked up from germline, CDR1 is SNHLY and CDR2 is FYNNEI. The CDR3 is 13 amino acids. V lost 5 bases to trimming and J lost 0 bases, with 5 bases between them. The CDR3 reads CASSRNSNQPQHF. CDR3 DNA: TGTGCCAGCAGTAGGAATAGCAATCAGCCCCAGCATTTT.

This clonotype was counted ten times or more. V and J are TRBV10-3 and TRBJ2-5; 7 bases fit TRBD1. Germline CDR1 ENHRY, CDR2 SYGVKD. CDR3 length: 13 residues. Losses at the gene ends were 6 bases for V and 3 bases for J; bases not matched to a gene: 4. This CDR3 is CAIRPGTEETQYF. CDR3 DNA: TGTGCCATCAGACCCGGGACAGAAGAGACCCAGTACTTC.